This T cell receptor (beta chain) was obtained from a study of blood T cell repertoires in COVID-19 (dated by TCRdb to the early 2020s). About the full investigation: Samples from collaborators originated in the United States, Italy and Spain and spanned both the acute and convalescent phases of COVID-19. The prospective study material was composed of cDNA or gDNA derived from T cells, B-cell-depleted T cells, or PBMCs. Samples were obtained from the ongoing ImmuneRACE study (first 160 participants) and from about 1,300 subjects provided by 6 global collaborators. Sample metadata almost always included a de-identified subject ID, COVID-19 status, age in years and sex. The repertoires were made available in a free public database intended to serve as a resource for research on the immune response to SARS-CoV-2. Where available, HLA class I and class II types were taken from metadata supplied by the sample provider and were not determined by assay-based typing. The dataset comprised deeply sampled blood TCRbeta repertoires from subjects exposed to, actively infected with, or recovered from COVID-19.

TCRbeta CDR3 regions were amplified from genomic DNA by means of the immunoSEQ Assay, a bias-controlled multiplex PCR. Per the source publication's procedure: Nucleated cell counts per sample were estimated from amplification of reference gene primers within the assay. To quantify the absolute abundance of each unique TCRbeta CDR3 rearrangement, sequence reads were collapsed and filtered. For each sample, productive Simpson clonality was calculated by taking the square root of Simpson's diversity index across productive rearrangements. Entries here come from immuneACCESS through TCRdb and include only in-frame sequences with V and J called. Some clones fail to appear in such tables; in the studies checked, an unresolved V gene covers under half of the shortfall, and the cause of the remainder is unknown. From that table come the V and J calls and clone size; the DNA was used to work out D and trimming. The sample profile shows over 300,000 clones; roughly 90% of them were found once. The ten largest clones add up to around 6% of the sample.

Trimmed from V: 3 bases; trimmed from J: 0 bases; junction bases lacking a gene match: 2. According to the germline V gene (reference sequence), CDR1 reads LNHDA and CDR2 reads SQIVND. The CDR3 runs 15 amino acids, cysteine and phenylalanine included. Left in the record is the CDR3 DNA by itself, 45 bases read in frame from the first base. A note on this clone: Its antigen specificity is not known. One base away there is no much larger clone; base qualities are not given.

Samples from volunteer blood donors who had recovered from COVID-19 were contributed by a second Seattle source. Each collaborating institution followed its own protocols to collect whole blood in K2EDTA tubes. Collaborator samples were shipped for TCRbeta analysis as frozen whole blood, isolated PBMCs, or DNA extracted from either sample type. The study at large found these results: How much clinical and demographic metadata was included differed by source and by participant, and the metadata was provided uncurated.

Sequences were obtained from peripheral blood. The rearranged segments are TRBV19 and TRBJ2-1; 7 central bases correspond to TRBD2. This TCR was recovered from a man aged 18 to 30 who had recovered from COVID-19. The sequenced DNA is TGTGCCAGTAGTATGGCTAGCGGCTCCTACAATGAGCAGTTCTTC. This codes for CASSMASGSYNEQFF.